This TCR beta chain was documented in a study of T cells in Graves' hyperthyroidism and ophthalmopathy. Study as a whole: Any treatment followed the collection of peripheral blood at initial diagnosis.

Germline V lookup: CDR1 MGHDK, CDR2 SYGVNS. With V trimmed by 6 bases and J by 5 bases, 10 bases remained unmatched. This CDR3 contains 17 residues. Amplification of TCR beta CDR3 regions used RNA as the template. HTBI primers drove first-round RT-PCR of the TCR CDR3. TCRdb reprocessed the multiplex PCR reads via MiXCR and lists one record per CDR3 protein. This sample has some 570,000 distinct CDR3 sequences, with 15% to 20% found just once. In the ophthalmopathy cohort, Clinical Activity Score was at least 3, NOSPECS grade at least 4, and duration under 3 months. Investigators excluded patients with uncontrolled infection, other autoimmune disease, pregnancy or lactation. Every diagnosis used clinical symptoms, serum thyroxine and TRAb, thyroid ultrasound and orbital computed tomography.

This rearrangement joins TRBV25-1 to TRBJ2-1; 13 bases fit TRBD2. Sequencing input: blood. The receptor comes from a woman in her late teens or twenties with Graves' ophthalmopathy. CDR3: CASSPPLAGGSHNEQFF. The CDR3 DNA is TGTGCCAGCAGCCCTCCACTAGCGGGAGGGAGCCACAATGAGCAGTTCTTC.